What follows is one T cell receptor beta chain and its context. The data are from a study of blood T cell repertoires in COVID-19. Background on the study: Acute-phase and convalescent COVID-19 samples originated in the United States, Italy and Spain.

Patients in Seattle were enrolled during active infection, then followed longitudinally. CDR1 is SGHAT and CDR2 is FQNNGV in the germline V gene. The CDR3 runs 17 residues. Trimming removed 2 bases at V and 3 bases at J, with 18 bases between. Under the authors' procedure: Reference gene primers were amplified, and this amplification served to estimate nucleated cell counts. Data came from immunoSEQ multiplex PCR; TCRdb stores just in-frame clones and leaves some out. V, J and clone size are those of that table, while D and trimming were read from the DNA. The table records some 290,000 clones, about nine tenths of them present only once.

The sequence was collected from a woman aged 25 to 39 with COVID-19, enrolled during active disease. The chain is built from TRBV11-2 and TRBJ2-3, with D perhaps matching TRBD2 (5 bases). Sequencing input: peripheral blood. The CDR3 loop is CASSLKPPRAFTDTQYF. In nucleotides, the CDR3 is TGTGCCAGCAGCTTAAAGCCCCCGCGGGCCTTTACAGATACGCAGTATTTT.